This TCR beta chain comes out of a study of identical twins. Germline assignment: CDR1 SGHTA and CDR2 FQGNSA. V was clipped by 1 base and J by 4 bases; unmatched bases: 3. CDR3 length equals 15 residues. One entry per CDR3 protein results from TCRdb running MiXCR on the 5' RACE reads. The data hold 450,000 to 500,000 distinct CDR3 sequences, with roughly an eighth observed a single time. This clonotype showed up just a few times. A further study also used this sample, focusing on yellow fever vaccine responses in identical twins.

The V gene is TRBV7-2, the J gene TRBJ2-7; 11 bases line up with TRBD2. The specimen sequenced was CD4+ T cells sorted from blood. The sequence was obtained from a woman aged 18-29 years in good health. CDR3 sequence reads: CASSLGIAGGYEQYF. CDR3 DNA sequence: TGTGCCAGCAGCTTAGGGATAGCGGGAGGGTACGAGCAGTACTTC.